This TCR beta chain emerged from a study of tumor-infiltrating lymphocytes in primary liver carcinoma. Study details: Male and female patients aged 30 to 69 years made up the cohort. Samples returned roughly 3.5 to 7.5 million productive TCRbeta reads each. Read depth did not differ significantly between tissue types.

Priming with a constant-region primer yielded TCR beta cDNA from roughly 500 ng total RNA. Three-round nested multiplex PCR performed with slightly modified ARM-PCR produced the TCR beta libraries. The study ran its first two PCR rounds for nine to ten cycles each, using TRBV1-TRBV30 forward primers and a C-beta reverse primer. TCRdb itself ran the multiplex PCR reads through MiXCR, one entry per CDR3 protein. The sample has over 95,000 distinct CDR3 sequences, more than 65% seen once. Co-extraction of RNA and DNA was performed on roughly 20-31 mg of unsorted bulk tissue. With 2 bases clipped from V and 8 bases from J, the junction kept 6 bases outside the gene matches. This CDR3 has 14 residues. Germline assignment: CDR1 MGHDK and CDR2 SYGVNS. This clonotype was detected ten times or more.

This chain uses TRBV25-1 with TRBJ1-2; 9 positions match TRBD1. The clonotype was recovered from a woman in her sixties or seventies with primary liver carcinoma and hepatitis B virus infection. The material sequenced was liver tumor tissue from sampling region 5. Subset described: tumor region T5, tumor centre. Here the CDR3 reads CASSELNRGQGYTF. The CDR3 bases are TGTGCCAGCAGTGAACTCAACAGGGGGCAGGGCTACACCTTC.